These 3 T cell receptor beta chains were sequenced from one sample in a study of blood T cell repertoires in COVID-19. Data came from immunoSEQ multiplex PCR; TCRdb stores just in-frame clones and leaves some out. The sample shows roughly 100,000 clones, roughly 87% of them seen only once. Sequences were obtained from peripheral blood. All receptors come from a woman older than 75 in a cohort sampled during active COVID-19.

This clone was detected only a few times. The sample has other DNA sequences that encode this CDR3 too. CDR3 sequence reads: CASSLSQGNHEQYF. CDR3 DNA: TGCGCCAGCAGCTTGTCCCAGGGGAACCACGAGCAGTACTTC. The chain combines TRBV5-1 with TRBJ2-7, with a possible D match to TRBD1 (6 bases). V was trimmed by 1 base and J by 5 bases, leaving 13 bases between them. Germline V gene data show CDR1 as SGHRS and CDR2 as YFSETQ. The CDR3 is 14 residues long.

V and J are TRBV18 and TRBJ2-1, with 10 bases aligning to TRBD1. The CDR3 covers 15 residues. Per germline, CDR1 KGHSH and CDR2 LQKENI. J was trimmed by 3 bases and V by 5 bases; bases with no gene match: 4. CDR3 protein: CASSAGTGDYNEQFF. The DNA for the CDR3 is TGTGCCAGCTCAGCCGGGACAGGGGACTACAATGAGCAGTTCTTC.

This clone was observed a few times. The chain uses TRBV3-1 (or the pseudogene TRBV3-2) and TRBJ1-6; D remains ambiguous. CDR3 size: 14 residues. The V end was cut by 0 bases, the J end by 9 bases, with 9 bases between. The germline V gene has CDR1 LGHDT and CDR2 YNNKEL (reference sequence). The CDR3 here is CASSQDFAASPLHF. The CDR3 DNA reads TGTGCCAGCAGCCAAGATTTCGCGGCTTCACCCCTCCACTTT.